The entry below describes one TCR beta chain. TCRdb's copy holds only in-frame clones and misses some; the assay was immunoSEQ multiplex PCR. The data hold under 60,000 clones, with around nine tenths observed a single time. The data were obtained in a study of blood T cell repertoires in COVID-19. Study background: Samples of COVID-19 (acute and convalescent) were obtained from the United States, Italy and Spain. T cells, B-cell-depleted T cells, or PBMCs provided the cDNA or gDNA that served as material.

Germline V gene sequence: CDR1 SGHRS, CDR2 YFSETQ. This CDR3 is 14 amino acids long. V lost 0 bases and J lost 4, with 10 bases in between. Sequenced sample: peripheral blood. The receptor comes from a woman aged 60-75 years with COVID-19, enrolled during active disease. This sequence joins TRBV5-1 and TRBJ1-2; possibly TRBD1 for D (6 bases). The CDR3 DNA sequence: TGCGCCAGCAGCTTGGGGGACACCGGCTATGGCTACACCTTC. Its translation: CASSLGDTGYGYTF.